This T cell receptor (beta chain) emerged from a study of blood T cells in healthy people across ages. The CDR3 extends over 14 amino acids. Germline-derived CDR1 and CDR2 are ENHRY and SYGVKD. Peripheral blood samples of roughly 9.8 milliliters were drawn from each donor. As for this clonotype: A much larger clone differs by one base, so this may be a read error.

Primers used in a second PCR of about 6 to 11 cycles were a sample-barcoded 5' primer and a J-beta primer mix. Unique molecular identifiers of 12 random nucleotides labeled each cDNA. TCRdb ran MiXCR on the 5' RACE reads and lists one entry per CDR3 protein. The table has roughly 1,700,000 distinct CDR3 sequences, approximately 30% seen once. The chain joins TRBV10-3 to TRBJ2-3; 8 nucleotides align to TRBD2. This receptor was taken from a woman between 25 and 40 years old in good health. Sequencing input: blood. In DNA, the CDR3 is TGTGCCACCAGTGCGAGCGGGGGTTCAGATACGCAGTATTTT. Amino acid sequence: CATSASGGSDTQYF.